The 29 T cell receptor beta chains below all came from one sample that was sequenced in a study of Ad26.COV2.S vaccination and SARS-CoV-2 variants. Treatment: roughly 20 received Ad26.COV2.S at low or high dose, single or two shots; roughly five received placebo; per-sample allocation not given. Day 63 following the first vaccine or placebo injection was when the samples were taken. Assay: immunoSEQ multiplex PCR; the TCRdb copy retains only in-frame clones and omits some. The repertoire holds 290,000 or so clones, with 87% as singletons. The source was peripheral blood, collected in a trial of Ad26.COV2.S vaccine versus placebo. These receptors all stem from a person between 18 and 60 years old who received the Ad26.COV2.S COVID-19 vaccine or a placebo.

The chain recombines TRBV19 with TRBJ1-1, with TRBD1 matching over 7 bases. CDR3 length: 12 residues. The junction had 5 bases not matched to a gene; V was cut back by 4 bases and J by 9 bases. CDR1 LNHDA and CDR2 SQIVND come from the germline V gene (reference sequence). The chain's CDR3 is CASSSQQGKAFF. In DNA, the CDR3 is TGTGCCAGTAGTAGCCAACAGGGGAAAGCTTTCTTT.

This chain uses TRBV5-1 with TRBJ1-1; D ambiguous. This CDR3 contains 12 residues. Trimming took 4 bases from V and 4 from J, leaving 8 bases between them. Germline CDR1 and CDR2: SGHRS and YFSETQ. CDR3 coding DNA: TGCGCCAGCAGCCCCGGGAGCACTGAAGCTTTCTTT. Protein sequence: CASSPGSTEAFF. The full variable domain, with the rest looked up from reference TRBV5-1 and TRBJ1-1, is KAGVTQTPRYLIKTRGQQVTLSCSPISGHRSVSWYQQTPGQGLQFLFEYFSETQRNKGNFPGRFSGRQFSNSRSEMNVSTLELGDSALYLCASSPGSTEAFFGQGTRLTVV.

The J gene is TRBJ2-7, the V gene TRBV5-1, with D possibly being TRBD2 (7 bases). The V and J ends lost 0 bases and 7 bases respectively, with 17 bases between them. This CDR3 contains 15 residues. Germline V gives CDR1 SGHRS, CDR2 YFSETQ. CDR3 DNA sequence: TGCGCCAGCAGCTTGGATGGCAGGGGAGGGAGTGAGCAGTACTTC. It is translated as CASSLDGRGGSEQYF.

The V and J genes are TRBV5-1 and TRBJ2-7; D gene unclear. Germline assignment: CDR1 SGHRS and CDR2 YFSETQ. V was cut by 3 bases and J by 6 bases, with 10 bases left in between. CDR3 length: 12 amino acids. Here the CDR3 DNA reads TGCGCCAGCAGCTCGCCATTGGGCGAGCAGTACTTC. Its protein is CASSSPLGEQYF.

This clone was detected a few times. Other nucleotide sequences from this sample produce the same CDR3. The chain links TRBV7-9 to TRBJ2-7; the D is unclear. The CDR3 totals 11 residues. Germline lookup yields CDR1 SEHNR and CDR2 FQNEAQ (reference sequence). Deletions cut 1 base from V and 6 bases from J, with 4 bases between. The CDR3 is CASSLDGEQYF. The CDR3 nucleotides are TGTGCCAGCAGCTTAGACGGCGAGCAGTACTTC. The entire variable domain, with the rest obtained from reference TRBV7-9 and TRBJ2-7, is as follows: DTGVSQNPRHKITKRGQNVTFRCDPISEHNRLYWYRQTLGQGPEFLTYFQNEAQLEKSRLLSDRFSAERPKGSFSTLEIQRTEQGDSAMYLCASSLDGEQYFGPGTRLTVT.

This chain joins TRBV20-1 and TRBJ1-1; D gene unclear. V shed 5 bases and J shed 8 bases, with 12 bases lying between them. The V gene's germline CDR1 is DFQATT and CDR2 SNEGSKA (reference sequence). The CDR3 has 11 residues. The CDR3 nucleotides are TGCAGTGCTCTTAGGGATAGGGAAGCTTTCTTT. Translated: CSALRDREAFF.

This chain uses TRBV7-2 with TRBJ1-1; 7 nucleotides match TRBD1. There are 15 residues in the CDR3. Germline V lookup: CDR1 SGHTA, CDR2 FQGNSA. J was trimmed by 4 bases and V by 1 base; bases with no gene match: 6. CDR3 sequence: CASSLGVRGITEAFF. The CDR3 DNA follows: TGTGCCAGCAGCTTAGGGGTCAGGGGGATCACTGAAGCTTTCTTT.

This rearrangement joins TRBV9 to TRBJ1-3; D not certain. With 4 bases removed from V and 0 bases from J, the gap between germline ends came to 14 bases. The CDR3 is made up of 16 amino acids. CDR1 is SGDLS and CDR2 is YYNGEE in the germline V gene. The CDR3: CASSSTRQNSGNTIYF. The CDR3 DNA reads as TGTGCCAGCAGCTCCACGAGGCAGAACTCTGGAAACACCATATATTTT.

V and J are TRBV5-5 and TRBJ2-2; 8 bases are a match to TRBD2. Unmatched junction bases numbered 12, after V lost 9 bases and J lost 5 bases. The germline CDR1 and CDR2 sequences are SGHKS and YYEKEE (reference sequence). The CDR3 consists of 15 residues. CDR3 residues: CATSVLAGGTGELFF. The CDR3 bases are TGTGCCACCTCGGTACTGGCGGGAGGAACCGGGGAGCTGTTTTTT.

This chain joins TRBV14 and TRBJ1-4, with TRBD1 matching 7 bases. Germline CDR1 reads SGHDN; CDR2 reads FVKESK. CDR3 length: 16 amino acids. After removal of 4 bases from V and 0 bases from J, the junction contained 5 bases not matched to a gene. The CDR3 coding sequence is TGTGCCAGCAGCCCCTGGGACAGAGCAACTAATGAAAAACTGTTTTTT. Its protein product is CASSPWDRATNEKLFF. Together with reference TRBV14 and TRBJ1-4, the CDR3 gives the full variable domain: EAGVTQFPSHSVIEKGQTVTLRCDPISGHDNLYWYRRVMGKEIKFLLHFVKESKQDESGMPNNRFLAERTGGTYSTLKVQPAELEDSGVYFCASSPWDRATNEKLFFGSGTQLSVL.

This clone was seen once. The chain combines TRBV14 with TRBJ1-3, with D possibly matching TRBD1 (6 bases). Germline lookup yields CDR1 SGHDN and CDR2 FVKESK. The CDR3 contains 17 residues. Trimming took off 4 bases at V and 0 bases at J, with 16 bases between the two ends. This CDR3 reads CASSPPGGLSSGNTIYF. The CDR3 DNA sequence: TGTGCCAGCAGCCCCCCGGGGGGCTTGAGCTCTGGAAACACCATATATTTT.

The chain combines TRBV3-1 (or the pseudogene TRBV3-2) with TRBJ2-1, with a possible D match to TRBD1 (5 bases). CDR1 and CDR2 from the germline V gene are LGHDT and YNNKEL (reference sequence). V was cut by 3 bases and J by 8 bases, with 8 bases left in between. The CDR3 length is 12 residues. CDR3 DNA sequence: TGTGCCAGCAGCCACCAGGGCTATGAGCAGTTCTTC. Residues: CASSHQGYEQFF.

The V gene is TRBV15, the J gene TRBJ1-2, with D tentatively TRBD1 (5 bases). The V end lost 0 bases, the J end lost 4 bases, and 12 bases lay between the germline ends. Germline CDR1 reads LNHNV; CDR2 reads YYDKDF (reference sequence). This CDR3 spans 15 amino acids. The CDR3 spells CATSRERGGGYGYTF. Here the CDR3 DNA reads TGTGCCACCAGCAGAGAGAGGGGCGGAGGCTATGGCTACACCTTC.

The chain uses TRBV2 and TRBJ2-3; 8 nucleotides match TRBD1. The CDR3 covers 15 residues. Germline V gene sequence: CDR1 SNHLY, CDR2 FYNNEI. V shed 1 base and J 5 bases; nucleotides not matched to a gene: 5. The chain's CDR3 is CASSEDRTGRDTQYF. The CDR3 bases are TGTGCCAGCAGTGAAGACCGGACAGGGCGAGATACGCAGTATTTT. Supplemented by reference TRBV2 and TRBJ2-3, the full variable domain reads EPEVTQTPSHQVTQMGQEVILRCVPISNHLYFYWYRQILGQKVEFLVSFYNNEISEKSEIFDDQFSVERPDGSNFTLKIRSTKLEDSAMYFCASSEDRTGRDTQYFGPGTRLTVL.

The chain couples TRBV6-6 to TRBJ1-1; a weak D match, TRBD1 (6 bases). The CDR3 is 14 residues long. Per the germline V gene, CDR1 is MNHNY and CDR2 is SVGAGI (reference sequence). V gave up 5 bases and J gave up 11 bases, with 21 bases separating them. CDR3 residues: CASSPNPGQTGAFF. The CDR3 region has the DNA TGTGCCAGCAGTCCCAATCCTGGACAGACAGGCGCTTTCTTT.

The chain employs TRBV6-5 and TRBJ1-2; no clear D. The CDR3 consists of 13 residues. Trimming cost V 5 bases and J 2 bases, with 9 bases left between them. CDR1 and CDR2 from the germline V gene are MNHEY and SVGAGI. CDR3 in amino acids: CASSITENYGYTF. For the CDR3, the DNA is TGTGCCAGCAGTATTACAGAGAACTATGGCTACACCTTC.

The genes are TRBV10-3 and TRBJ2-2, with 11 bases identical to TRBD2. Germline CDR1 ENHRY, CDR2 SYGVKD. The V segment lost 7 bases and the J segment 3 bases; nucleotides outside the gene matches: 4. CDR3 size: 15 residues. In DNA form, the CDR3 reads TGTGCCATCATGTCTAGCGGGGGGCACACCGGGGAGCTGTTTTTT. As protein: CAIMSSGGHTGELFF.

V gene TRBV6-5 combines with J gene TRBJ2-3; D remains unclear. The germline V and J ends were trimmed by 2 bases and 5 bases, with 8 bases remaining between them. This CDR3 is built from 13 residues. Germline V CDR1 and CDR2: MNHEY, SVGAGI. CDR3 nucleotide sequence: TGTGCCAGCAGTTACAGGGAACGAGATACGCAGTATTTT. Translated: CASSYRERDTQYF.

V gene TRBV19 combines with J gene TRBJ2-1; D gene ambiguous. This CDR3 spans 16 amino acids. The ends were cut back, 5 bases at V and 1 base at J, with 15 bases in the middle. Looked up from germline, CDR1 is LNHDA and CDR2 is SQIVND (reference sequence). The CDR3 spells CASSPPNGPSYNEQFF. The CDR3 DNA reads TGTGCCAGTAGTCCCCCAAACGGGCCTTCCTACAATGAGCAGTTCTTC.

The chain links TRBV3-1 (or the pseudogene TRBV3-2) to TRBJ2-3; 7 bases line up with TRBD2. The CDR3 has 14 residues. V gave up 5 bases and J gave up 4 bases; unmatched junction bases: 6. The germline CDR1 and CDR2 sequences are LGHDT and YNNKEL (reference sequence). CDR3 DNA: TGTGCCAGCAGCTCGGGGGGAACTCCAGATACGCAGTATTTT. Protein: CASSSGGTPDTQYF.

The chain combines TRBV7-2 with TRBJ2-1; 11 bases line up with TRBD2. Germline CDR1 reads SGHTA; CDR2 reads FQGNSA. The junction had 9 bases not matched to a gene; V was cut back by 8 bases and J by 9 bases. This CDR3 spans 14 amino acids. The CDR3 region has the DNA TGTGCCAGCGGGTTAGCGGGGGGGCCAAGTGAGCAGTTCTTC. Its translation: CASGLAGGPSEQFF.

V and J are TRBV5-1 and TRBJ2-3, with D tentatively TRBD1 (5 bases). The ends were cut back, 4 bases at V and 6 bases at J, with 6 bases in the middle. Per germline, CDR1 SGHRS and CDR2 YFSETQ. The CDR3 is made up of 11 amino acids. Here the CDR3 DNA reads TGCGCCAGCAGCAAGGGGGATACGCAGTATTTT. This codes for CASSKGDTQYF.

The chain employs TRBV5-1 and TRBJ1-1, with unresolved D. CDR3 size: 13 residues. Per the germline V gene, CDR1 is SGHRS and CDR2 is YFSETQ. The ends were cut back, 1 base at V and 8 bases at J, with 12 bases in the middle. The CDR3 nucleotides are TGCGCCAGCAGCTTGATGCGGGGTGGGGAAGCTTTCTTT. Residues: CASSLMRGGEAFF. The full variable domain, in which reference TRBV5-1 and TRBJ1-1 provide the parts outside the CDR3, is KAGVTQTPRYLIKTRGQQVTLSCSPISGHRSVSWYQQTPGQGLQFLFEYFSETQRNKGNFPGRFSGRQFSNSRSEMNVSTLELGDSALYLCASSLMRGGEAFFGQGTRLTVV.

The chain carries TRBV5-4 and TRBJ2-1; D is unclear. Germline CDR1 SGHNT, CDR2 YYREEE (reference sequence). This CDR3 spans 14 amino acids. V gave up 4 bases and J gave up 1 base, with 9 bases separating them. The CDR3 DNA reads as TGTGCCAGCAGCCAGGAACTTTCCTACAATGAGCAGTTCTTC. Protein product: CASSQELSYNEQFF.

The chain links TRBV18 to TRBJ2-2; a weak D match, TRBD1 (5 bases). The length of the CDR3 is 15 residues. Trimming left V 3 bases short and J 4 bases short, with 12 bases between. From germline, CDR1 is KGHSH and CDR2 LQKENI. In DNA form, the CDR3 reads TGTGCCAGCTCACCCCGACAGCCAGGCACCGGGGAGCTGTTTTTT. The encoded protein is CASSPRQPGTGELFF.

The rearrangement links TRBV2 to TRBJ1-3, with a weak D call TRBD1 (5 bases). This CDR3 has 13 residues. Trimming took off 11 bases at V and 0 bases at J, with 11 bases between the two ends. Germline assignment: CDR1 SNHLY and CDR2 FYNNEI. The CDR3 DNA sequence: TGTGCCTCCCAGGGCTCCTCTGGAAACACCATATATTTT. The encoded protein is CASQGSSGNTIYF.

DNA of the CDR3: TGTGCCAGCAGTTTTACACTCAGGGGGCACGAGCAGTACTTC. Amino acid sequence: CASSFTLRGHEQYF. The V and J genes are TRBV27 and TRBJ2-7; 8 bases agree with TRBD1. Germline lookup yields CDR1 MNHEY and CDR2 SMNVEV (reference sequence). The V gene end was trimmed by 3 bases and the J gene end by 5 bases; junction bases not matched to a gene: 6. This CDR3 is 14 amino acids long.

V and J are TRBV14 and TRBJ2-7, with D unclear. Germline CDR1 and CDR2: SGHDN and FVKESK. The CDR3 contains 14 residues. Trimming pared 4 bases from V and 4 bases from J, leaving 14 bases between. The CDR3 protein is CASSPAGKAYEQYF. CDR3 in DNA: TGTGCCAGCAGCCCTGCCGGCAAGGCGTACGAGCAGTACTTC.

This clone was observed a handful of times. Here the CDR3 reads CAWSVVGQRNTEAFF. CDR3 nucleotide sequence: TGTGCCTGGAGTGTAGTGGGACAGAGGAACACTGAAGCTTTCTTT. V is TRBV30 and J is TRBJ1-1; 7 bases are shared with TRBD1. The CDR3 is made up of 15 amino acids. V shed 0 bases and J 1 base; nucleotides not matched to a gene: 5. Per the germline V gene, CDR1 is GTSNPN and CDR2 is SVGIG (reference sequence).